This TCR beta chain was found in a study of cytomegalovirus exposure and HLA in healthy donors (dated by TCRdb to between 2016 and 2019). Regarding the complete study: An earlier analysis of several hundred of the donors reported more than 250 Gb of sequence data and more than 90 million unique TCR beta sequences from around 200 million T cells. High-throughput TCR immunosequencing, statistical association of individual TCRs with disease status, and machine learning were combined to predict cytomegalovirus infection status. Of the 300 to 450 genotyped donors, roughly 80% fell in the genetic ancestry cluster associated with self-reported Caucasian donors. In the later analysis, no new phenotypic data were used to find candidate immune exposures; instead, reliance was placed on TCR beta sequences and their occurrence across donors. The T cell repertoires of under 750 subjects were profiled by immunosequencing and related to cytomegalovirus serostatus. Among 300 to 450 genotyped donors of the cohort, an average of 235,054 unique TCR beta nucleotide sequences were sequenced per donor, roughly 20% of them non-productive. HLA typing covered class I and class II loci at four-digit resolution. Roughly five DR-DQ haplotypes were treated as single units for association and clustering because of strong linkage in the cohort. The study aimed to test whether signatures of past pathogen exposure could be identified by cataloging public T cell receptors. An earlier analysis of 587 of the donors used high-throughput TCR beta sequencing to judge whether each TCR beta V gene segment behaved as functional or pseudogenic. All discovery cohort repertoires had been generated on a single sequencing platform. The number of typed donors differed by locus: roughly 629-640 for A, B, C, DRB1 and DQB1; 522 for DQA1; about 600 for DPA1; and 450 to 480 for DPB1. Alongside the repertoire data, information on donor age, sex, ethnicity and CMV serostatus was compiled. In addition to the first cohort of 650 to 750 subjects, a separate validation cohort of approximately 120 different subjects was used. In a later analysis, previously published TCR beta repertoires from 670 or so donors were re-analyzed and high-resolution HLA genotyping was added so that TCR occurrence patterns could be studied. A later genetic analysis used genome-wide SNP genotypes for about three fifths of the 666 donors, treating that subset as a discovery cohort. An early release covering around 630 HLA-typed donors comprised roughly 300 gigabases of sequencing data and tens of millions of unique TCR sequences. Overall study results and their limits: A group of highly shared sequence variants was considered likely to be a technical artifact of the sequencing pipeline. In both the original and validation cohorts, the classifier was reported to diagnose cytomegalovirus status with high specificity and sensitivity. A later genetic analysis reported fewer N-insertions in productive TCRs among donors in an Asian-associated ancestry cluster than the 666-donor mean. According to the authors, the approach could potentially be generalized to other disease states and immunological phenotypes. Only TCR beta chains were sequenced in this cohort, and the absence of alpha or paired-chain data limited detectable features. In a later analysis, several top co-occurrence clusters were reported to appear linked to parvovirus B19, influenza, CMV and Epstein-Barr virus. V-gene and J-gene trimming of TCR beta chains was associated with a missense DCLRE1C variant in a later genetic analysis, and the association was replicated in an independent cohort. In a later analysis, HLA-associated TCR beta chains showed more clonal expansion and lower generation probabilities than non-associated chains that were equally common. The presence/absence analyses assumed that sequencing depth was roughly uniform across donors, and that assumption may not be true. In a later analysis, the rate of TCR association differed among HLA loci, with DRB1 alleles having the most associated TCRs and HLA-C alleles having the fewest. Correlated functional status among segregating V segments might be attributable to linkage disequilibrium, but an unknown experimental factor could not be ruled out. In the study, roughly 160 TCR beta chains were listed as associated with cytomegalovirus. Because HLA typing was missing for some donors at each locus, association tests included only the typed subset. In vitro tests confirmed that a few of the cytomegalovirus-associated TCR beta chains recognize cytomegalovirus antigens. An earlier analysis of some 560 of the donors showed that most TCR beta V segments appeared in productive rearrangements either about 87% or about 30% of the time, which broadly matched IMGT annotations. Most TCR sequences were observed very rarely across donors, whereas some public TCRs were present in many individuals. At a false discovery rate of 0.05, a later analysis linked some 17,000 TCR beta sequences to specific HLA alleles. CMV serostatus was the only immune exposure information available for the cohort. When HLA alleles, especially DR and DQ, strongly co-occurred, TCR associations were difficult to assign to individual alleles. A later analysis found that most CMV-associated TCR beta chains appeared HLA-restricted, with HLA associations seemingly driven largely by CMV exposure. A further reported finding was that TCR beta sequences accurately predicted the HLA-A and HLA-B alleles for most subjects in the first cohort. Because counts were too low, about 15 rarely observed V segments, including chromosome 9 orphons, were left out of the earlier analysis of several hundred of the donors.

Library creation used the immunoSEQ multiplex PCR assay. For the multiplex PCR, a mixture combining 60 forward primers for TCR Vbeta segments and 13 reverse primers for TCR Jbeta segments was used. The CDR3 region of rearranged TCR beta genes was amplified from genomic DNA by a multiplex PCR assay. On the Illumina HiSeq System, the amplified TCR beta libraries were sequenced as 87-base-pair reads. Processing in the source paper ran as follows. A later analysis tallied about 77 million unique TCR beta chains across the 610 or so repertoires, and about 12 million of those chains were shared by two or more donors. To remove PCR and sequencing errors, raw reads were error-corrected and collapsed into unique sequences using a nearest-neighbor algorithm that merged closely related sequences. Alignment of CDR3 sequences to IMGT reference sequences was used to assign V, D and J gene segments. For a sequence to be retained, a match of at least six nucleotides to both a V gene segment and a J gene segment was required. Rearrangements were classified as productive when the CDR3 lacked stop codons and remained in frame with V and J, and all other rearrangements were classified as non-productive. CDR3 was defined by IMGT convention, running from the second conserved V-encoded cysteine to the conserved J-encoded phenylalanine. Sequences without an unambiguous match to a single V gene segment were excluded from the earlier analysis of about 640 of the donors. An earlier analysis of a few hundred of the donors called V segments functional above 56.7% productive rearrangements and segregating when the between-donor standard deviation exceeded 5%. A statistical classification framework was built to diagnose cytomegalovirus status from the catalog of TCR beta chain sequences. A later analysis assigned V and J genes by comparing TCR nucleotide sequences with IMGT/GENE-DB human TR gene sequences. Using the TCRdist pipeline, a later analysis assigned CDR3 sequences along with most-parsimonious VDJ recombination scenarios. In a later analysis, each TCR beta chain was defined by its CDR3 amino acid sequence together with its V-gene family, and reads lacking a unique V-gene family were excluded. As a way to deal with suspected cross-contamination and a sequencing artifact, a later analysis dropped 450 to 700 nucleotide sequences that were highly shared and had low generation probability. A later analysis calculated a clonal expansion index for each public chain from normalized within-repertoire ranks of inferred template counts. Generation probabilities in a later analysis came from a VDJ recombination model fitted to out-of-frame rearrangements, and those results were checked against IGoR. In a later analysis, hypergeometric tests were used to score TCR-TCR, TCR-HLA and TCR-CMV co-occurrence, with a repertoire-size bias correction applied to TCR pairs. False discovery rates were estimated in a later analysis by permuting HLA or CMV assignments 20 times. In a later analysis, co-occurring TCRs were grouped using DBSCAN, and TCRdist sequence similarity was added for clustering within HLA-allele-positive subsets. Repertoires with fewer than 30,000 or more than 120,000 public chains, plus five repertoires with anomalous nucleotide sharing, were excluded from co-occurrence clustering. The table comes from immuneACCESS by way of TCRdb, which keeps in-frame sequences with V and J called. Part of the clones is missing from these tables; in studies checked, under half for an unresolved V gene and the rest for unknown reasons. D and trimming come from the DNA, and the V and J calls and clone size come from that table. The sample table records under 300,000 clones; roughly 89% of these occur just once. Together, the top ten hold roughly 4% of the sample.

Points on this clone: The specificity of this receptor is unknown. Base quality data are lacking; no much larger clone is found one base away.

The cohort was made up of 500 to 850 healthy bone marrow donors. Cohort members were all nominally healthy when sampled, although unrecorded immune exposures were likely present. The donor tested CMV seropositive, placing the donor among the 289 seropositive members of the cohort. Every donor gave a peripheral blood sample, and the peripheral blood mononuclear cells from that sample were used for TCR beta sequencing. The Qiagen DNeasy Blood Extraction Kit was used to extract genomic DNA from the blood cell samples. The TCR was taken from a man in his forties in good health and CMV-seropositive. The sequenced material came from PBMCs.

The nucleotides read TGTGCCAGCAGCTTGGGGGCTTGGTATGGCTACACCTTC. Translated, this is CASSLGAWYGYTF. The chain links TRBV11-2 with TRBJ1-2, with TRBD1 as a weak D call on 6 bases. Relative to germline, V is 3 bases shorter and J is 5 bases shorter, with 10 bases between their ends. Measured from the cysteine to the phenylalanine, the CDR3 is 13 residues long. Only the CDR3 DNA is retained, 39 bases long and in frame from the first base. For CDR1 and CDR2, the germline V gene lists SGHAT and FQNNGV.